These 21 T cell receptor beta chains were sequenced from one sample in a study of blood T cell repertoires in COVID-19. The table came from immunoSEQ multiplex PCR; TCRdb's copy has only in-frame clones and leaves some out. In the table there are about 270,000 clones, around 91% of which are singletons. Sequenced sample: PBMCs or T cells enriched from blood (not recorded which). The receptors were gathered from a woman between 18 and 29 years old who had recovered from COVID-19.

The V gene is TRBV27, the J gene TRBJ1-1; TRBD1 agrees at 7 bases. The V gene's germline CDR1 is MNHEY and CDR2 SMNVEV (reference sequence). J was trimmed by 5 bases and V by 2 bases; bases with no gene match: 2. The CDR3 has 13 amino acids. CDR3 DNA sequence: TGTGCCAGCAGTTTAGACAGGGTGACTGAAGCTTTCTTT. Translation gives CASSLDRVTEAFF.

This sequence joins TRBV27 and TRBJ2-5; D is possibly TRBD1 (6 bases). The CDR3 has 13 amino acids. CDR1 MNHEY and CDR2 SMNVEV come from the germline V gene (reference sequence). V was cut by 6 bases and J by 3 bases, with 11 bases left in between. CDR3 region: CASSRTAEETQYF. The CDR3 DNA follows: TGTGCCAGCAGCCGGACAGCCGAAGAGACCCAGTACTTC.

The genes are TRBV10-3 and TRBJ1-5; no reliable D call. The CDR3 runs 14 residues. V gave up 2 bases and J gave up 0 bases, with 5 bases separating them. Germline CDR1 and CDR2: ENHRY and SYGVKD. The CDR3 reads CAISEIGSNQPQHF. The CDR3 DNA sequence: TGTGCCATCAGTGAGATCGGTAGCAATCAGCCCCAGCATTTT.

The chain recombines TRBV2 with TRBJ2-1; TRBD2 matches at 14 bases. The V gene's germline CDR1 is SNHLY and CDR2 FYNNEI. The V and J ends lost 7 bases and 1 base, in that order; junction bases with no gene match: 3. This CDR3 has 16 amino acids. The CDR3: CASNGLAGGSYNEQFF. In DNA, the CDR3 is TGTGCCAGCAATGGACTAGCGGGGGGTTCCTACAATGAGCAGTTCTTC.

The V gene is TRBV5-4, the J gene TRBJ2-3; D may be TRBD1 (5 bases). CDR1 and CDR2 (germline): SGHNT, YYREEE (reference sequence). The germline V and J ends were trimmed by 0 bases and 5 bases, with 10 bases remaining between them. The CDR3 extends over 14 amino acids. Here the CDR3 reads CASSLADRGDTQYF. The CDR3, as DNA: TGTGCCAGCAGCTTGGCCGATAGGGGAGATACGCAGTATTTT. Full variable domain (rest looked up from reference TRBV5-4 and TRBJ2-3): ETGVTQSPTHLIKTRGQQVTLRCSSQSGHNTVSWYQQALGQGPQFIFQYYREEENGRGNFPPRFSGLQFPNYSSELNVNALELDDSALYLCASSLADRGDTQYFGPGTRLTVL.

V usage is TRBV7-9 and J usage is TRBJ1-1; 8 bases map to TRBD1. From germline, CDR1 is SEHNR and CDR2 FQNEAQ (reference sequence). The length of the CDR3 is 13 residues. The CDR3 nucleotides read TGTGCGAGGGGCAGGGGGCTTAACACTGAAGCTTTCTTT. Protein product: CARGRGLNTEAFF.

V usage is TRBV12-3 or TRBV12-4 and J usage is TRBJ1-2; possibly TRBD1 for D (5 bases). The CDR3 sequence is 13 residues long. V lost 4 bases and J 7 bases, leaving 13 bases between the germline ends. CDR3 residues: CASSSRTRSGYTF. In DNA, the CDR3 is TGTGCCAGCAGTTCCCGGACAAGGTCTGGCTACACCTTC.

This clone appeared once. CDR3 in DNA: TGTGCCAGCAGTTTCCTTCGGGAGGGCCAAGAGACCCAGTACTTC. As protein: CASSFLREGQETQYF. The genes are TRBV28 and TRBJ2-5; 8 bases align to TRBD2. The CDR3 sequence is 15 residues long. The V gene's germline CDR1 is MDHEN and CDR2 SYDVKM. The V segment lost 3 bases and the J segment 1 base; nucleotides outside the gene matches: 4.

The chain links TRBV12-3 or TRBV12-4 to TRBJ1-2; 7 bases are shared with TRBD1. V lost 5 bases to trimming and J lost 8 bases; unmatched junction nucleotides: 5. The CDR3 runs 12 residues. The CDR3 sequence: CASSPGGSGYTF. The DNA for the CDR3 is TGTGCCAGCAGTCCAGGGGGTTCGGGCTACACCTTC.

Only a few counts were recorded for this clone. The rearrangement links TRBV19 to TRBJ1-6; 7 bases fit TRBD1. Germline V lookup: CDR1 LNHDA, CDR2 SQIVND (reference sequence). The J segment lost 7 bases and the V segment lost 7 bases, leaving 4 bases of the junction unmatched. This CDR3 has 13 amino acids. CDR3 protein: CASTGTENSPLHF. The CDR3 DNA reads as TGTGCCAGTACCGGGACAGAGAATTCACCCCTCCACTTT.

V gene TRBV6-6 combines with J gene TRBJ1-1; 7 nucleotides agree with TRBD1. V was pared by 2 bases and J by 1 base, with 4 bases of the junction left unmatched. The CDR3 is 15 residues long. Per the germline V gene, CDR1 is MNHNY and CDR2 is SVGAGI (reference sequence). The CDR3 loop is CASSYPGQQNTEAFF. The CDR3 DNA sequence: TGTGCCAGCAGTTACCCGGGACAGCAGAACACTGAAGCTTTCTTT.

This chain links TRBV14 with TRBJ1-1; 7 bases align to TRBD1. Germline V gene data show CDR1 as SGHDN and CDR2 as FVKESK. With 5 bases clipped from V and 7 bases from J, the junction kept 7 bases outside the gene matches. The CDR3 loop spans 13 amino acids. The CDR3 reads CASSDRDRVEAFF. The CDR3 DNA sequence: TGTGCCAGCAGCGACCGAGACAGGGTTGAAGCTTTCTTT.

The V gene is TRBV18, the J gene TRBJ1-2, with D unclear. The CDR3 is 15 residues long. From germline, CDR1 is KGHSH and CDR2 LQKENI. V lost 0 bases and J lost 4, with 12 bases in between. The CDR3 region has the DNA TGTGCCAGCTCACCACCCTCCGGGGTAGGCTATGGCTACACCTTC. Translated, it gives CASSPPSGVGYGYTF.

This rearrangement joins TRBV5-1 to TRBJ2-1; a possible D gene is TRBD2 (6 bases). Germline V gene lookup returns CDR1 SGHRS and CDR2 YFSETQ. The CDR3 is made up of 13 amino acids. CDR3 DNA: TGCGCATCACGAGAGGGAGGCTACAATGAGCAGTTCTTC. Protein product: CASREGGYNEQFF.

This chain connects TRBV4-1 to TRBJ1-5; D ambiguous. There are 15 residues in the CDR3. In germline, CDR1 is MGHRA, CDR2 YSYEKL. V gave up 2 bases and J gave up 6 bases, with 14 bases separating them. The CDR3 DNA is TGCGCCAGCAGCCAAAACCCTACGGGTGTTCAGCCCCAGCATTTT. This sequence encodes CASSQNPTGVQPQHF.

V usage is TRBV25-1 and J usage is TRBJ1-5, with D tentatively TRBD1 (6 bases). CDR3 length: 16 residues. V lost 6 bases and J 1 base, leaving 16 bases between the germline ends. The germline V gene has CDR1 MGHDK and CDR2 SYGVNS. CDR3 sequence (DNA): TGTGCCAGCAGCTTAGGGGGTAGTCTAAGCAATCAGCCCCAGCATTTT. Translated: CASSLGGSLSNQPQHF.

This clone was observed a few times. The DNA for the CDR3 is TGCGCCAGCAGCCAAACCGGGACAGGGAGGAGTAGAGGCAATGAGCAGTTCTTC. This codes for CASSQTGTGRSRGNEQFF. The gene calls are TRBV4-1 and TRBJ2-1, with TRBD1 matching over 9 bases. The J segment lost 6 bases and the V segment lost 2 bases, leaving 14 bases of the junction unmatched. Germline lookup yields CDR1 MGHRA and CDR2 YSYEKL. The CDR3 is 18 residues long.

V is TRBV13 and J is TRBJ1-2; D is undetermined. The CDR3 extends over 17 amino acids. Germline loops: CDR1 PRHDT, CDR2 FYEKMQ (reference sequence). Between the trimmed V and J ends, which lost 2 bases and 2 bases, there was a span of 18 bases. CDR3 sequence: CASSLRVPTSPNYGYTF. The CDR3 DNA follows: TGTGCCAGCAGCTTACGGGTCCCCACATCTCCAAACTATGGCTACACCTTC.

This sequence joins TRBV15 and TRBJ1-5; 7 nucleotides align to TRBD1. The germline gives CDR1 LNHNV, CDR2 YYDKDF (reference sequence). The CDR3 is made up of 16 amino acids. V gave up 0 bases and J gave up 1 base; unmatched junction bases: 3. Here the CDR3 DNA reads TGTGCCACCAGCAGAGACAGGGGGACGAGCAATCAGCCCCAGCATTTT. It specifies CATSRDRGTSNQPQHF. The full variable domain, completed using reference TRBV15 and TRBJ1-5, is DAMVIQNPRYQVTQFGKPVTLSCSQTLNHNVMYWYQQKSSQAPKLLFHYYDKDFNNEADTPDNFQSRRPNTSFCFLDIRSPGLGDTAMYLCATSRDRGTSNQPQHFGDGTRLSIL.

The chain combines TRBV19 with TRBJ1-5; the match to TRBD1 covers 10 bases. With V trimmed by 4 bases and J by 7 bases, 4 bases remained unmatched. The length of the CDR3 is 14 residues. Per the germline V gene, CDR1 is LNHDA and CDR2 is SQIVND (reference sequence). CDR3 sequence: CASSTTGGRQPQHF. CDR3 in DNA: TGTGCCAGTAGTACGACAGGGGGCCGACAGCCCCAGCATTTT.

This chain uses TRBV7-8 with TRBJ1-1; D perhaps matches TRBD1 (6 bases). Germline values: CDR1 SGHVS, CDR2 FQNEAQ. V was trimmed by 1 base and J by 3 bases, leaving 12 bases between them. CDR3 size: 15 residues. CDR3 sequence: CASSLVGGEDTEAFF. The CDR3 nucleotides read TGTGCCAGCAGCTTAGTTGGGGGCGAGGACACTGAAGCTTTCTTT.